The rows below give T cell receptor beta chains drawn from one sample of a study of shared clonotypes between healthy human individuals. Assay: immunoSEQ multiplex PCR; the TCRdb copy retains only in-frame clones and omits some. In the table there are about 980,000 clones, approximately 76% of which are singletons. Sequencing used memory CD4+ T cells sorted from blood. The receptors were sampled from a man aged 18 to 35 in good health. The CDR3 runs from the conserved cysteine through the conserved F or W. D genes are given only for firm matches. Clone size is shown for a subset of rows, as once, few, many or a class of expanded clone.

TRBJ1-5,NA,TRBV5-1,NA,CASSPEGRSNQPQHF,TGCGCCAGCAGCCCTGAGGGGCGGAGTAATCAGCCCCAGCATTTT
TRBJ1-4,NA,TRBV6-6,NA,CASTMGSTNEKLFF,TGTGCCAGCACCATGGGGTCAACTAATGAAAAACTGTTTTTT
TRBJ1-2,TRBD1,TRBV27,NA,CASSLSDPRQGPGGGYTF,TGTGCCAGCAGTTTATCGGACCCCCGACAGGGCCCAGGGGGTGGCTACACCTTC
TRBJ2-7,NA,TRBV2,NA,CASSEITLHEQYF,TGTGCCAGCAGTGAAATAACCCTCCACGAGCAGTACTTC
TRBJ2-7,NA,TRBV6-5,many,CASSRAGSYEQYF,TGTGCCAGCAGTCGGGCCGGATCCTACGAGCAGTACTTC
TRBJ1-6,NA,TRBV28,NA,CASSRLQRGSSYNSPLHF,TGTGCCAGCAGTCGTCTCCAACGTGGGAGCTCCTATAATTCACCCCTCCACTTT
TRBJ2-7,NA,TRBV11-3,many,CASSPTGRYYEQYF,TGTGCCAGCAGCCCAACCGGACGGTACTACGAGCAGTACTTC
TRBJ1-1,NA,TRBV6-1,NA,CASRRAGDTEAFF,TGTGCCAGCAGGAGGGCGGGGGACACTGAAGCTTTCTTT
TRBJ2-1,NA,TRBV4-2,NA,CASSLREGGPYNEQFF,TGTGCCAGCAGCCTTCGCGAGGGGGGCCCCTACAATGAGCAGTTCTTC
TRBJ1-2,TRBD1,TRBV6-6,NA,CASSLLQGVDGYTF,TGTGCCAGCAGTCTTCTACAGGGGGTTGATGGCTACACCTTC
TRBJ2-7,NA,TRBV28,NA,CASTDVRSAYF,TGTGCCAGCACCGATGTCCGTTCAGCGTACTTC
TRBJ2-4,NA,TRBV29-1,once,CSVVEGTGNIQYF,TGCAGCGTTGTGGAGGGGACGGGAAACATTCAGTACTTC
TRBJ1-3,NA,TRBV10-3,NA,CAISPRDIGNTIYF,TGTGCCATCAGTCCCCGGGACATAGGAAACACCATATATTTT
TRBJ2-1,TRBD2,TRBV25-1,NA,CASSDPSGGTAQFF,TGTGCCAGCAGTGATCCTAGCGGGGGAACCGCGCAGTTCTTC
TRBJ1-2,TRBD1,TRBV5-1,NA,CASSSNPQGVGYGYTF,TGCGCCAGCAGCTCGAACCCTCAGGGGGTCGGCTATGGCTACACCTTC
TRBJ2-1,NA,TRBV5-1,few,CASSLAGVVNEQFF,TGCGCCAGCAGCTTGGCCGGGGTGGTGAATGAGCAGTTCTTC
TRBJ2-5,TRBD2,TRBV28,NA,CASSSPGERGGPETQYF,TGTGCCAGCAGTTCGCCTGGAGAGCGGGGGGGCCCGGAGACCCAGTACTTC
TRBJ2-2,NA,TRBV7-9,NA,CASSPGQKNTGELFF,TGTGCCAGCAGCCCCGGACAGAAGAACACCGGGGAGCTGTTTTTT
TRBJ1-1,TRBD1,TRBV19,NA,CASSLQGITEAFF,TGTGCCAGTAGCTTACAGGGGATCACTGAAGCTTTCTTT
TRBJ2-7,NA,TRBV6-6,NA,CASSPNDYEQYF,TGTGCCAGCAGCCCAAACGACTACGAGCAGTACTTC
TRBJ1-5,NA,TRBV6-1,NA,CASSERAQTQHF,TGTGCCAGCAGTGAACGGGCGCAGACCCAGCATTTT
TRBJ2-7,NA,TRBV21-1,NA,CASRTLWAGNYEQYF,TGTGCCAGCAGGACTTTATGGGCAGGGAACTACGAGCAGTACTTC
TRBJ1-1,NA,TRBV6-1,NA,CASSEAWTTNTEAFF,TGTGCCAGCAGTGAAGCTTGGACAACGAACACTGAAGCTTTCTTT
TRBJ1-1,NA,TRBV5-6,NA,CASSRGRLDFF,TGTGCCAGCAGCCGGGGACGATTAGATTTCTTT
TRBJ2-3,NA,TRBV11-3,NA,CASSIGGGGTDTQYF,TGTGCCAGCAGCATCGGAGGGGGCGGCACAGATACGCAGTATTTT
TRBJ2-7,NA,TRBV18,NA,CASSPSPNSYEQYF,TGTGCCAGCTCACCATCGCCTAACTCCTACGAGCAGTACTTC
TRBJ1-5,NA,TRBV6-5,NA,CASSALGAGNQPQHF,TGTGCCAGCAGTGCCCTAGGTGCGGGGAATCAGCCCCAGCATTTT
TRBJ2-7,NA,TRBV7-9,NA,CASSSSPYEQYF,TGTGCCAGCAGCTCGTCGCCCTACGAGCAGTACTTC
TRBJ1-5,TRBD1,TRBV27,NA,CASSGTGGQPQHF,TGTGCCAGTTCCGGGACAGGCGGTCAGCCCCAGCATTTT
TRBJ2-2,TRBD2,TRBV7-3,NA,CASAREGTTGELFF,TGTGCCAGCGCAAGGGAGGGGACCACCGGGGAGCTGTTTTTT
TRBJ1-2,NA,TRBV5-1,NA,CASSAVDRNYGYTF,TGCGCCAGCAGCGCTGTTGACAGGAACTATGGCTACACCTTC
TRBJ1-6,TRBD1,TRBV19,NA,CASSIKKRTGNSPLHF,TGTGCCAGTAGTATAAAGAAGCGGACAGGGAATTCACCCCTCCACTTT
TRBJ2-7,TRBD2,TRBV28,NA,CASSSGGSYEQYF,TGTGCCAGCAGTAGCGGGGGTTCCTACGAGCAGTACTTC
TRBJ2-7,NA,TRBV7-9,NA,CASRTGTSTSYEQYF,TGTGCCAGCAGGACCGGGACATCTACCTCCTACGAGCAGTACTTC
TRBJ2-5,NA,TRBV2,NA,CASSEVAKETQYF,TGTGCCAGCAGTGAAGTGGCCAAAGAGACCCAGTACTTC
TRBJ2-1,NA,TRBV5-6,NA,CASSFLSGGSYNEQFF,TGTGCCAGCAGCTTCCTTAGCGGCGGTTCCTACAATGAGCAGTTCTTC
TRBJ1-1,NA,TRBV6-1,NA,CASSEGYTEAFF,TGTGCCAGCAGTGAGGGTTACACTGAAGCTTTCTTT
TRBJ2-1,NA,TRBV7-3,few,CASSLLGGPEQFF,TGTGCCAGCAGCCTACTAGGAGGTCCTGAGCAGTTCTTC
TRBJ2-7,NA,TRBV6-5,NA,CASSYSARSYEQYF,TGTGCCAGCAGTTACTCGGCCAGGTCCTACGAGCAGTACTTC
TRBJ2-5,NA,TRBV6-6,NA,CASSYSSPGPQETQYF,TGTGCCAGCAGTTACTCGAGTCCAGGGCCACAAGAGACCCAGTACTTC
TRBJ1-2,NA,TRBV11-2,NA,CASSLEGIRAGQTYTF,TGTGCCAGCAGCTTAGAAGGCATAAGGGCAGGGCAAACCTACACCTTC
TRBJ2-2,TRBD2,TRBV5-1,NA,CASSLYTAGGPGELFF,TGCGCCAGCAGCTTGTATACAGCGGGAGGGCCCGGGGAGCTGTTTTTT
TRBJ1-1,NA,TRBV7-2,NA,CASSLERFNTEAFF,TGTGCCAGCAGCTTAGAACGGTTTAACACTGAAGCTTTCTTT
TRBJ1-6,NA,TRBV10-3,NA,CAISEGGSSYNSPLHF,TGTGCCATCAGTGAGGGTGGGAGCTCCTATAATTCACCCCTCCACTTT
TRBJ2-7,TRBD1,TRBV5-6,NA,CASSQPHRGDPEQYF,TGTGCCAGCAGCCAACCCCACAGGGGAGATCCCGAGCAGTACTTC